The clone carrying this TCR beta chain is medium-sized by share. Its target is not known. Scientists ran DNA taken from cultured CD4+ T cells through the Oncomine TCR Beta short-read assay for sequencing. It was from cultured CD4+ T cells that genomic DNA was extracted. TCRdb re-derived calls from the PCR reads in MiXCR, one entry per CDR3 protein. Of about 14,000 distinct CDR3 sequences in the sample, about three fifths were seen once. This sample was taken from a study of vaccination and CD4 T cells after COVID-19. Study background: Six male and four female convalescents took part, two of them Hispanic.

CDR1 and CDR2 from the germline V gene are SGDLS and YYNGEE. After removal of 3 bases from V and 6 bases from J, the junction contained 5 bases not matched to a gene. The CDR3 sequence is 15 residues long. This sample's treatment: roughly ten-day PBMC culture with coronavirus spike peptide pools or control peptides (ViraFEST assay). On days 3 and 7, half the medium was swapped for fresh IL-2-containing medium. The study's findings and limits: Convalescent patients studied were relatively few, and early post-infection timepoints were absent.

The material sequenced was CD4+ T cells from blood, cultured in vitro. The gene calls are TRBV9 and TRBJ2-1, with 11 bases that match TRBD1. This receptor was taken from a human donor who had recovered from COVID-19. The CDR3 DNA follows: TGTGCCAGCAGCGAGGGACAGGGGGAGTTCAATGAGCAGTTCTTC. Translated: CASSEGQGEFNEQFF.